This paragraph reports one T cell receptor beta chain. Its specificity is not known. The source of the sample is a study of T-cell memory formation after mild COVID-19. Study findings and constraints: CD4+ contracting clones lay mainly in CM and EM, CD8+ ones in EMRA. Among clones contracting day 15 to 85, CD4/CD8 was balanced, whereas later expanders leaned CD4+.

The germline V gene has CDR1 SNHLY and CDR2 FYNNEI. Trimming cost V 8 bases and J 5 bases, with 6 bases left between them. This CDR3 region has 10 residues. TCRdb fed the 5' RACE reads into MiXCR, producing one record per CDR3 protein. The sample records 210,000 or so distinct CDR3 sequences, over 9.5% being singletons. The sample comprised PBMCs or a T cell subset sorted from them (not recorded which). The receptor was derived from a man aged 18 to 30 who had mild COVID-19 (a few samples of this study predate the infection). Cell type and time point are not known. The chain uses TRBV2 and TRBJ2-5; D call uncertain. The DNA for the CDR3 is TGTGCCAGCTTGCGGGAGACCCAGTACTTC. It translates to CASLRETQYF.